This record covers a single T cell receptor beta chain. Antigen unknown. This specimen comes from a study of cytomegalovirus exposure and HLA in healthy donors. The study, taken as a whole, reports: Because they were indistinguishable, some V segments, including TRBV6-2 and TRBV6-3, were excluded.

J gave up 6 bases and V 5 bases, and 11 bases lay outside the gene matches. Germline V gives CDR1 ENHRY, CDR2 SYGVKD. There are 16 residues in the CDR3. The PCR had 60 Vbeta and 13 Jbeta primers. Study processing details: Counted up in a later analysis, unique TCR beta chains came to about 80 million, with around 10 million shared. Clones were read by immunoSEQ multiplex PCR, and TCRdb kept only the in-frame ones, dropping some. V and J calls and clone size are those listed in that table; D and trimming were worked out from the DNA. The sample yields 55,000 to 85,000 clones, just over 85% seen once. The V call is TRBV10-3, the J call TRBJ2-3; 10 bases fit TRBD2. This TCR derives from a woman aged 25 to 45 in good health and CMV-seronegative. Sequenced sample: PBMCs. CDR3 bases: TGTGCCATCAGTAGGGGTCTAGCGGGAGTTTCGGATACGCAGTATTTT. It specifies CAISRGLAGVSDTQYF.